The rows below give T cell receptor beta chains drawn from one sample of a study of PD-L1 blockade in urothelial cancer. Sequencing was performed with immunoSEQ multiplex PCR; in TCRdb, only in-frame clones are kept and a portion is missing. The sample consists of under 40,000 clones, 90% of them appearing once. The sequencing here drew on PBMCs, taken around atezolizumab (anti-PD-L1) treatment. These receptors were taken from a man aged 65-85 years with urothelial cancer. Both conserved end residues are part of each CDR3. D genes are given only for firm matches. A clone size is listed for some rows: how often the clone was seen (once, few, many), or a class if it is expanded.

d_gene	v_gene	j_gene	abundance	CDR3nt	CDR3aa
TRBD1	TRBV6-1	TRBJ2-5	few	TGTGCCAGCAGTGGGGGACAGCGAGAGACCCAGTACTTC	CASSGGQRETQYF
TRBD2	TRBV5-1	TRBJ2-1	.	TGCGCCAGCAACGAGAATGGACTAGCGCAACAGTTCTTC	CASNENGLAQQFF
.	TRBV7-6	TRBJ2-7	few	TGTGCCAGCAGCTTAGAGGCTAGCGAGCAGTACTTC	CASSLEASEQYF
TRBD2	TRBV5-1	TRBJ2-1	.	TGCGCCAGCAGCTTGGAGGTCCTAGCGGACAATGAGCAGTTCTTC	CASSLEVLADNEQFF
.	TRBV7-6	TRBJ2-3	.	TGTGCCAGCAGCTTCGGACAGTTCACAGATACGCAGTATTTT	CASSFGQFTDTQYF
.	TRBV5-1	TRBJ2-2	few	TGCGCCAGCAGCCATACGACAGGGAACACCGGGGAGCTGTTTTTT	CASSHTTGNTGELFF
.	TRBV7-7	TRBJ2-1	.	TGTGCCAGCAGCTTACTTCGGGGAAATGAGCAGTTCTTC	CASSLLRGNEQFF
TRBD1	TRBV28	TRBJ1-2	once	TGTGCCAGCAGTTTACCCGGACAGGGGAACTATGGCTACACCTTC	CASSLPGQGNYGYTF
TRBD2	TRBV5-3	TRBJ2-1	.	TGTGCCAGAAGCTTGGAGTTAGGGCGTGGCGGGAGCTCCTACAATGAGCAGTTCTTC	CARSLELGRGGSSYNEQFF
TRBD2	TRBV27	TRBJ2-1	.	TGTGCCAGCAGTTCCCCCCGACTAGCGAAATACAATGAGCAGTTCTTC	CASSSPRLAKYNEQFF
TRBD2	TRBV6-1	TRBJ2-2	.	TGTGCCAGCAAGCGGGAGGGAGATACCGGGGAGCTGTTTTTT	CASKREGDTGELFF
.	TRBV28	TRBJ1-4	.	TGTGCCAGCAGTTCGGGGGCAACTAATGAAAAACTGTTTTTT	CASSSGATNEKLFF
TRBD2	TRBV18	TRBJ2-3	.	TGTGCCAGCTCACCCGGAGTAGCGGGAGACTCGGATACGCAGTATTTT	CASSPGVAGDSDTQYF
.	TRBV4-1	TRBJ2-3	.	TGCGCCAGCAGCCAAGGCCCCCCGGCAGGGTCTAAGGATACGCAGTATTTT	CASSQGPPAGSKDTQYF
.	TRBV5-4	TRBJ1-3	.	TGTGCCAGCAGCCCAGGGCAGCGCGCGGACACCATATATTTT	CASSPGQRADTIYF
.	TRBV6-5	TRBJ1-1	.	TGTGCCAGCAGTTACAGTACGAGCGAAGCTTTCTTT	CASSYSTSEAFF
.	TRBV7-8	TRBJ2-3	.	TGTGCCAGCAGCTTATTCGGACACACAGATACGCAGTATTTT	CASSLFGHTDTQYF
.	TRBV28	TRBJ1-1	.	TGTGCCAGCAGGGGTGCGGGGGGGCCGCTGAACACTGAAGCTTTCTTT	CASRGAGGPLNTEAFF
TRBD2	TRBV7-6	TRBJ2-7	.	TGTGCCAGCAGCTTGACTAGCGGGAGACAGGACGAGCAGTACTTC	CASSLTSGRQDEQYF
.	TRBV7-9	TRBJ2-1	.	TGTGCCAGCAGCTCAAAAAAGGACACGTACAATGAGCAGTTCTTC	CASSSKKDTYNEQFF
TRBD2	TRBV29-1	TRBJ2-3	.	TGCAGCGTGGCGGGAGGAAGGGTTAGCACAGATACGCAGTATTTT	CSVAGGRVSTDTQYF
.	TRBV5-4	TRBJ2-1	.	TGTGCCAGCAGCGTCGATGGAGGGGTCGGTGAGCAGTTCTTC	CASSVDGGVGEQFF
TRBD2	TRBV11-2	TRBJ2-1	.	TGTGCCAGCAGCTTAGGGGCTAGCGGGAGGCTGGATGAGCAGTTCTTC	CASSLGASGRLDEQFF
.	TRBV20-1	TRBJ2-3	.	TGCAGTGCTTCGCTACCAGATACGCAGTATTTT	CSASLPDTQYF
TRBD2	TRBV5-1	TRBJ2-5	once	TGCGCCAGCAGCTTGAGGACTAGCGGGAGGGCAGAGGAGACCCAGTACTTC	CASSLRTSGRAEETQYF
.	TRBV27	TRBJ1-1	.	TGTGCCAGCAGTTTATCTAGCTGGAACACTGAAGCTTTCTTT	CASSLSSWNTEAFF
TRBD2	TRBV6-5	TRBJ2-7	.	TGTGCCAGCAGTTACTCGACTAGCGTTTACGAGCAGTACTTC	CASSYSTSVYEQYF
.	TRBV7-9	TRBJ1-1	.	TGTGCCAGCAGCTTAGCAGGGGATCGCACTGAAGCTTTCTTT	CASSLAGDRTEAFF
TRBD2	TRBV7-3	TRBJ2-1	.	TGTGCCAGCAGCGCCACTAGCGGGAGTTTTGAGTTCTTC	CASSATSGSFEFF
.	TRBV18	TRBJ2-2	.	TGTGCCAGCTCACCCTCCTTGGAGCAGAACACCGGGGAGCTGTTTTTT	CASSPSLEQNTGELFF
TRBD1	TRBV6-1	TRBJ1-1	.	TGTGCCAGCAGGGCAACAGGGGCCATGAACACTGAAGCTTTCTTT	CASRATGAMNTEAFF
TRBD2	TRBV18	TRBJ2-7	.	TGTGCCAGCTCCGGCTCTATTGGCGGGAGGGTTTACGAGCAGTACTTC	CASSGSIGGRVYEQYF
.	TRBV2	TRBJ2-7	once	TGTGCCAGCAGCTTCAGGGGACCGGGCTACGAGCAGTACTTC	CASSFRGPGYEQYF
TRBD2	TRBV6-6	TRBJ2-1	.	TGTGCCAGCAGTTATCCGACTAGCGGGGGATACAATGAGCAGTTCTTC	CASSYPTSGGYNEQFF
.	TRBV18	TRBJ1-1	.	TGTGCCAGCTCACCTATGAACACTGAAGCTTTCTTT	CASSPMNTEAFF
.	TRBV6-5	TRBJ1-2	.	TGTGCCAGCAGTTACTCTTCGGGGTTATATGGCTACACCTTC	CASSYSSGLYGYTF
.	TRBV28	TRBJ2-7	.	TGTGCCAGCAGTTTTGGGGGAGGCTACGAGCAGTACTTC	CASSFGGGYEQYF
TRBD1	TRBV15	TRBJ2-7	.	TGTGCCACCAGTAGGACAGGGGATTCTAACGAGCAGTACTTC	CATSRTGDSNEQYF
TRBD2	TRBV2	TRBJ2-5	.	TGTGCCAGCAGACGGGACCTAGCGGGATTGAGGGAGACCCAGTACTTC	CASRRDLAGLRETQYF
TRBD1	TRBV19	TRBJ2-2	.	TGTGCCAGTAGTAAGGGACAGGGGGCAAACACCGGGGAGCTGTTTTTT	CASSKGQGANTGELFF
.	TRBV28	TRBJ2-7	.	TGTGCCAGCAGTGGGCGGGGGGCAGGGGGCTACGAGCAGTACTTC	CASSGRGAGGYEQYF
TRBD2	TRBV5-1	TRBJ2-1	.	TGCGCCAGCAGTTCCGGACTCGGGACTAGCGGGATCGAGCAGTTCTTC	CASSSGLGTSGIEQFF
.	TRBV5-4	TRBJ2-3	.	TGTGCCAGCAGCTTGGATTATACTAGCACAGATACGCAGTATTTT	CASSLDYTSTDTQYF
.	TRBV5-4	TRBJ1-5	.	TGTGCCAGCAGCTTCGGGGGCAATCAGCCCCAGCATTTT	CASSFGGNQPQHF
.	TRBV27	TRBJ2-7	.	TGTGCCACCTGTCCCGGGCCCGGGGTCTACGAGCAGTACTTC	CATCPGPGVYEQYF
.	TRBV5-1	TRBJ2-2	.	TGCGCCAGCAGCTTGGATGGACAGCTAACCGGGGAGCTGTTTTTT	CASSLDGQLTGELFF
.	TRBV5-1	TRBJ1-2	once	TGCGCCAGCAGCTTGGCGGGACAAAGCTTCTATGGCTACACCTTC	CASSLAGQSFYGYTF